Below are 26 T cell receptor beta chains sequenced from a single sample in a study of cytomegalovirus exposure and HLA in healthy donors. In the PCR, 60 Vbeta and 13 Jbeta primers were used. Generated by immunoSEQ multiplex PCR, the TCRdb table keeps only in-frame clones and is missing some. The sample records approximately 98,000 clones, about 80% being singletons. The specimen was PBMCs. Receptors originate from a man aged 18 to 29 in good health and CMV-seropositive.

This clone was detected once. The chain uses TRBV30 and TRBJ2-5; tentative D call: TRBD2 (6 bases). Trimming shortened V by 0 bases and J by 1 base, and 9 bases separated the two germline ends. CDR1 and CDR2 from the germline V gene are GTSNPN and SVGIG (reference sequence). The CDR3 covers 14 residues. The CDR3 protein is CAWSVGTSQETQYF. The DNA of the CDR3 is TGTGCCTGGAGTGTAGGGACTTCCCAAGAGACCCAGTACTTC.

The chain carries TRBV7-8 and TRBJ2-7; 14 nucleotides agree with TRBD2. The CDR3 extends over 17 amino acids. V gave up 5 bases and J gave up 5 bases; unmatched junction bases: 11. CDR1 is SGHVS and CDR2 is FQNEAQ in the germline V gene. CDR3: CASSPGTSGGRRNEQYF. The CDR3 DNA follows: TGTGCCAGCAGCCCGGGGACTAGCGGGGGCCGGAGGAACGAGCAGTACTTC.

This chain joins TRBV5-4 and TRBJ2-3, with 7 bases fitting TRBD1. Germline values: CDR1 SGHNT, CDR2 YYREEE (reference sequence). The CDR3 has 16 amino acids. The junction had 9 bases not matched to a gene; V was cut back by 4 bases and J by 1 base. CDR3 region: CASSLPRGTGTDTQYF. DNA of the CDR3: TGTGCCAGCAGCCTACCCAGGGGGACCGGCACAGATACGCAGTATTTT.

The V and J genes are TRBV5-4 and TRBJ2-1, with D perhaps TRBD1 (6 bases). The V gene's germline CDR1 is SGHNT and CDR2 YYREEE (reference sequence). Between the trimmed V and J ends, which lost 4 bases and 3 bases, there was a span of 8 bases. The CDR3 length is 13 residues. The CDR3 is CASSRDNYNEQFF. Here the CDR3 DNA reads TGTGCCAGCAGCCGGGACAACTACAATGAGCAGTTCTTC.

The chain recombines TRBV5-5 with TRBJ2-5, with 8 bases lining up with TRBD1. The ends lost 0 bases at V and 1 base at J; junction bases unmatched: 2. Germline V gene sequence: CDR1 SGHKS, CDR2 YYEKEE (reference sequence). The CDR3 is 15 residues long. CDR3 DNA: TGTGCCAGCAGCTTGGAGGGACAGGTCCAAGAGACCCAGTACTTC. It yields the protein CASSLEGQVQETQYF.

J is TRBJ1-5 and V is TRBV7-8; D perhaps matches TRBD1 (5 bases). The germline gives CDR1 SGHVS, CDR2 FQNEAQ. CDR3 length: 15 amino acids. V was trimmed by 5 bases and J by 2 bases, leaving 13 bases between them. In nucleotides, the CDR3 is TGTGCCAGCAGCACAAAAGGCAGGGGCAATCAGCCCCAGCATTTT. This sequence encodes CASSTKGRGNQPQHF. The whole variable domain, filled in from reference TRBV7-8 and TRBJ1-5, reads GAGVSQSPRYKVAKRGQDVALRCDPISGHVSLFWYQQALGQGPEFLTYFQNEAQLDKSGLPSDRFFAERPEGSVSTLKIQRTQQEDSAVYLCASSTKGRGNQPQHFGDGTRLSIL.

This chain uses TRBV27 with TRBJ2-2, with 9 bases matching TRBD2. With V trimmed by 8 bases and J by 4 bases, 5 bases remained unmatched. CDR1 and CDR2 (germline): MNHEY, SMNVEV (reference sequence). The CDR3 totals 14 residues. The CDR3 sequence: CASFSGRTTGELFF. The DNA of the CDR3 is TGTGCCAGCTTCAGCGGGAGGACCACCGGGGAGCTGTTTTTT.

The chain employs TRBV5-1 and TRBJ2-5; 7 bases match TRBD1. The CDR3 has 15 residues. Germline V gene lookup returns CDR1 SGHRS and CDR2 YFSETQ. After removal of 3 bases from V and 2 bases from J, the junction contained 7 bases not matched to a gene. CDR3 nucleotide sequence: TGCGCCAGCAGCTGGATACCGGGACAGCAAGAGACCCAGTACTTC. It codes for CASSWIPGQQETQYF.

The chain uses TRBV7-6 and TRBJ1-6; D possibly corresponds to TRBD1 (6 bases). Per the germline V gene, CDR1 is SGHVS and CDR2 is FNYEAQ. The ends were cut back, 4 bases at V and 14 bases at J, with 12 bases in the middle. The CDR3 runs 12 residues. The CDR3 loop reads CASSSTGLALHF. CDR3 DNA sequence: TGTGCCAGCAGCTCAACAGGGTTGGCCCTCCACTTT. Full variable domain (missing parts from reference TRBV7-6 and TRBJ1-6): GAGVSQSPRYKVTKRGQDVALRCDPISGHVSLYWYRQALGQGPEFLTYFNYEAQQDKSGLPNDRFSAERPEGSISTLTIQRTEQRDSAMYRCASSSTGLALHFGNGTRLTVT.

The gene calls are TRBV9 and TRBJ2-2, with D possibly matching TRBD1 (6 bases). V was clipped by 4 bases and J by 8 bases, with 9 bases between them. Per germline, CDR1 SGDLS and CDR2 YYNGEE. This CDR3 contains 12 residues. As DNA, the CDR3 is TGTGCCAGCAGCACAGGGTCTGGGGAGCTGTTTTTT. Amino acid sequence: CASSTGSGELFF. Variable domain in full (rest from reference TRBV9 and TRBJ2-2): DSGVTQTPKHLITATGQRVTLRCSPRSGDLSVYWYQQSLDQGLQFLIQYYNGEERAKGNILERFSAQQFPDLHSELNLSSLELGDSALYFCASSTGSGELFFGEGSRLTVL.

This chain uses TRBV18 with TRBJ2-7; D not resolved. Germline values: CDR1 KGHSH, CDR2 LQKENI. CDR3 length: 15 amino acids. The germline V and J ends were trimmed by 3 bases and 4 bases, with 16 bases remaining between them. The CDR3 DNA reads TGTGCCAGCTCACCGAGCGCGACGATTCAATACGAGCAGTACTTC. Its protein is CASSPSATIQYEQYF.

DNA of the CDR3: TGTGCCAGCAGCCGTACGACAGGGCGTATGTACGAGCAGTACTTC. This codes for CASSRTTGRMYEQYF. The genes are TRBV7-9 and TRBJ2-7; 7 bases are a match to TRBD1. Germline loops: CDR1 SEHNR, CDR2 FQNEAQ (reference sequence). CDR3 length equals 15 residues. The V gene end was trimmed by 5 bases and the J gene end by 4 bases; junction bases not matched to a gene: 11.

The chain employs TRBV10-1 and TRBJ2-7; 9 bases map to TRBD1. Germline V gene lookup returns CDR1 WNHNN and CDR2 SYGVQD (reference sequence). There are 13 residues in the CDR3. Trimming cost V 5 bases and J 4 bases; bases outside gene matches: 3. CDR3 sequence (DNA): TGCGCCAGCAGTCCCGGGACAGGGTACGAGCAGTACTTC. It specifies CASSPGTGYEQYF.

The rearrangement joins TRBV2 to TRBJ1-6, with 7 bases aligning to TRBD1. Germline V gene sequence: CDR1 SNHLY, CDR2 FYNNEI. The V and J ends lost 5 bases and 9 bases, in that order; junction bases with no gene match: 10. This CDR3 has 15 residues. In DNA, the CDR3 is TGTGCCAGCAGTAGGGGGCAGGGGAGTGGTTCACCCCTCCACTTT. Translation: CASSRGQGSGSPLHF.

V and J are TRBV11-2 and TRBJ2-4; D possibly corresponds to TRBD2 (5 bases). The germline V and J ends were trimmed by 4 bases and 11 bases, with 9 bases remaining between them. The CDR3 contains 11 residues. Germline CDR1 and CDR2: SGHAT and FQNNGV. This chain's CDR3 is CASSSGNVQYF. CDR3 DNA: TGTGCCAGCAGCTCCGGGAATGTTCAGTACTTC.

This clone was picked up a small number of times. This sequence joins TRBV7-6 and TRBJ2-7, with 9 bases identical to TRBD1. Germline CDR1 is SGHVS and CDR2 is FNYEAQ. This CDR3 has 15 amino acids. The trim removed 5 bases at V and 3 bases at J, leaving 8 bases unmatched. CDR3 region: CASSQQGANGYEQYF. In nucleotides, the CDR3 is TGTGCCAGCAGCCAACAGGGGGCCAACGGCTACGAGCAGTACTTC.

In its sample, this clone was seen once. This chain joins TRBV13 and TRBJ2-3, with 13 bases lining up with TRBD2. The junction had 14 bases not matched to a gene; V was cut back by 4 bases and J by 1 base. Germline V gives CDR1 PRHDT, CDR2 FYEKMQ (reference sequence). The CDR3 runs 20 residues. The CDR3 nucleotides read TGTGCCAGCAGCTCCGAACTAGCGGGGGGGCAATATACGGGCACAGATACGCAGTATTTT. Translation: CASSSELAGGQYTGTDTQYF.

This chain joins TRBV30 and TRBJ2-7; D might be TRBD2 (7 bases). Trimming took off 2 bases at V and 3 bases at J, with 20 bases between the two ends. The CDR3 totals 16 residues. CDR1 is GTSNPN and CDR2 is SVGIG in the germline V gene (reference sequence). CDR3: CAWSLGGGTINYEQYF. DNA of the CDR3: TGTGCCTGGAGTCTGGGGGGGGGCACTATAAACTACGAGCAGTACTTC.

The chain carries TRBV7-9 and TRBJ1-2; TRBD1 matches 12 bases. Germline-derived CDR1 and CDR2 are SEHNR and FQNEAQ (reference sequence). The CDR3 contains 14 residues. With V trimmed by 4 bases and J by 8 bases, 5 bases remained unmatched. The CDR3 nucleotides are TGTGCCAGCAGCTCCGTGGGGACAGGGGGCGGCTACACCTTC. Residues: CASSSVGTGGGYTF. Combining the CDR3 with reference TRBV7-9 and TRBJ1-2 gives the whole variable domain DTGVSQNPRHKITKRGQNVTFRCDPISEHNRLYWYRQTLGQGPEFLTYFQNEAQLEKSRLLSDRFSAERPKGSFSTLEIQRTEQGDSAMYLCASSSVGTGGGYTFGSGTRLTVV.

This rearrangement joins TRBV6-1 to TRBJ1-4; D gene ambiguous. The germline V gene has CDR1 MNHNS and CDR2 SASEGT. The V gene lost 6 bases and the J gene lost 6 bases, with 17 bases spanning the gap. The CDR3 totals 15 residues. The CDR3 reads CASSKGTQVYEKLFF. CDR3 sequence (DNA): TGTGCCAGCAGCAAAGGTACGCAGGTGTATGAAAAACTGTTTTTT.

The V and J genes are TRBV5-4 and TRBJ2-7, with 9 bases identical to TRBD1. The CDR3 is 14 residues long. V was pared by 5 bases and J by 3 bases, with 6 bases of the junction left unmatched. Germline V gene sequence: CDR1 SGHNT, CDR2 YYREEE (reference sequence). In DNA, the CDR3 is TGTGCCAGCAGTCAAGACAGGGGGAGCTACGAGCAGTACTTC. Translating it yields CASSQDRGSYEQYF. The full variable domain, completed using reference TRBV5-4 and TRBJ2-7, is ETGVTQSPTHLIKTRGQQVTLRCSSQSGHNTVSWYQQALGQGPQFIFQYYREEENGRGNFPPRFSGLQFPNYSSELNVNALELDDSALYLCASSQDRGSYEQYFGPGTRLTVT.

This chain joins TRBV28 and TRBJ1-1; D gene unclear. V lost 4 bases to trimming and J lost 1 base, with 10 bases between them. The CDR3 has 14 residues. Per the germline V gene, CDR1 is MDHEN and CDR2 is SYDVKM. CDR3 residues: CASSSPGRNTEAFF. Written as DNA, the CDR3 is TGTGCCAGCAGTTCACCGGGAAGGAACACTGAAGCTTTCTTT.

The chain employs TRBV27 and TRBJ1-1; no clear D gene. V gave up 1 base and J gave up 7 bases, with 13 bases separating them. CDR1 MNHEY and CDR2 SMNVEV come from the germline V gene (reference sequence). The CDR3 has 14 amino acids. CDR3 residues: CASSLFSSRGEAFF. CDR3 nucleotide sequence: TGTGCCAGCAGTTTATTTTCGAGCCGAGGTGAAGCTTTCTTT.

This clone was observed a few times. The chain combines TRBV29-1 with TRBJ1-2; 9 positions match TRBD1. The ends lost 4 bases at V and 8 bases at J; junction bases unmatched: 11. CDR1 and CDR2 from the germline V gene are SQVTM and ANQGSEA. CDR3 length: 14 amino acids. CDR3 DNA sequence: TGCAGCGTTGCCGGGCCGGGACAGGGCTTGGGCTACACCTTC. It encodes CSVAGPGQGLGYTF.

CDR3 bases: TGTGCCAGCAGTTTATCTTCCCAGGGGGCGAATTGGGCAACTAATGAAAAACTGTTTTTT. This translates into CASSLSSQGANWATNEKLFF. The chain carries TRBV27 and TRBJ1-4, with TRBD1 identical over 8 bases. The CDR3 is made up of 20 amino acids. Germline loops: CDR1 MNHEY, CDR2 SMNVEV (reference sequence). Trimming removed 0 bases from V and 0 bases from J; junction bases left unmatched: 12.

V usage is TRBV5-1 and J usage is TRBJ1-1, with 9 bases identical to TRBD1. The CDR3 is made up of 16 amino acids. Germline values: CDR1 SGHRS, CDR2 YFSETQ. J lost 3 bases, V lost 0 bases, and 6 bases had no gene match. The CDR3: CASSLETGGVYTEAFF. CDR3 DNA: TGCGCCAGCAGCTTGGAGACAGGGGGAGTCTACACTGAAGCTTTCTTT.